Sequencing of this T cell receptor beta chain was carried out in a study of glioma-infiltrating T cells after dendritic cell vaccination. Study in general: Glioblastoma patients came from Phase I and II dendritic cell vaccination trials.

Up to about 2 ug genomic DNA was used for TCRB CDR3 amplification. Amplification used 60 V beta primers and 13 J beta primers. Assay used: immunoSEQ multiplex PCR; TCRdb lists only in-frame clones, some missing. The sample yields approximately 100,000 clones, approximately 80% seen once. The CDR3 loop spans 14 amino acids. Trimming at V came to 8 bases and at J to 7 bases, leaving 10 bases not matched to a gene. CDR1 is SNHLY, CDR2 FYNNEI, per germline. This clone came up many times. The TCR comes from a human donor with glioblastoma. The sequenced sample was blood, obtained before dendritic cell vaccination. The chain links TRBV2 to TRBJ2-2; 7 nucleotides match TRBD1. The CDR3 DNA reads as TGTGCCAGCCTACGCACAGGGGTGGACGGGGAGCTGTTTTTT. Translating gives CASLRTGVDGELFF. The variable domain in full, completed from reference TRBV2 and TRBJ2-2, reads EPEVTQTPSHQVTQMGQEVILRCVPISNHLYFYWYRQILGQKVEFLVSFYNNEISEKSEIFDDQFSVERPDGSNFTLKIRSTKLEDSAMYFCASLRTGVDGELFFGEGSRLTVL.